This T cell receptor beta chain appears in the sequencing data of a study of cytomegalovirus exposure and HLA in healthy donors. Overall study findings and caveats: In an earlier analysis, about 87% or about 30%: the productive usage of most TCR beta V segments. Later analysis identified a missense DCLRE1C variant that was linked to TCR beta V- and J-gene trimming.

PCR employed 60 Vbeta and 13 Jbeta primers. This table comes from immunoSEQ multiplex PCR, and its TCRdb copy is limited to in-frame clones, with some not included. The repertoire holds nearly 200,000 clones, about three quarters seen once, with approximately 2% in the top ten. The CDR3 length is 16 residues. Looked up from germline, CDR1 is SGHTA and CDR2 is FQGTGA. The V gene lost 0 bases and the J gene lost 7 bases, with 19 bases spanning the gap. Worth noting for this clone: Its antigen is not identified.

The source material was PBMCs. The clonotype originates from a woman aged 25 to 39 in good health and CMV-seropositive. The chain links TRBV7-3 to TRBJ2-7; TRBD1 is a possible D gene (8 bases). DNA for the CDR3: TGTGCCAGCAGCTTAACCGGGGGGCAGGGGGCTTATGAGCAGTACTTC. Protein: CASSLTGGQGAYEQYF.